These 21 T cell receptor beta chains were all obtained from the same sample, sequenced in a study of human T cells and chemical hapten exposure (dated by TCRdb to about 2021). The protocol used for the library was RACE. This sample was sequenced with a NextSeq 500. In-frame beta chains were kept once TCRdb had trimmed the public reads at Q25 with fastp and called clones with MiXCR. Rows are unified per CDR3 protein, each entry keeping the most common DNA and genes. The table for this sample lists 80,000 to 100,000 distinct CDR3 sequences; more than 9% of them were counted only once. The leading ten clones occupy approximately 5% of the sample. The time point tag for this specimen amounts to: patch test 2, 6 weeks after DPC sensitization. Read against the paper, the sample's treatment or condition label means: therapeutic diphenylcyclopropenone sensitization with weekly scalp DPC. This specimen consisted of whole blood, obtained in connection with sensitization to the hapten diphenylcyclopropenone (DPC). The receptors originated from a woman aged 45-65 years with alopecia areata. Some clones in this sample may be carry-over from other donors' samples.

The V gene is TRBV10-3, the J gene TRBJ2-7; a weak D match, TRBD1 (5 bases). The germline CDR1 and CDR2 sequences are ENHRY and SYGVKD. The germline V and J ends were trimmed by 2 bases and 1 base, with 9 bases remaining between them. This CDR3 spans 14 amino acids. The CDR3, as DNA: TGTGCCATCAGTGAGGACAGTCCGTCCTACGAGCAGTACTTC. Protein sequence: CAISEDSPSYEQYF.

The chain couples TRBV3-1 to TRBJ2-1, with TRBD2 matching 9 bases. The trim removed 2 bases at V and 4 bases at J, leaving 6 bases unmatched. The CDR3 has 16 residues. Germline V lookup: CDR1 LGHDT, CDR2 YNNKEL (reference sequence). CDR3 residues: CASSQNPGLAYNEQFF. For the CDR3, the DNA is TGTGCCAGCAGCCAAAATCCGGGACTAGCTTACAATGAGCAGTTCTTC.

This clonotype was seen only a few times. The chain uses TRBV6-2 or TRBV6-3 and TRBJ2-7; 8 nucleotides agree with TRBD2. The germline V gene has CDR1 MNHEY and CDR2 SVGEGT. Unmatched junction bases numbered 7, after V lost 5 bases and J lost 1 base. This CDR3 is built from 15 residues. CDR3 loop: CASSLEGGGSYEQYF. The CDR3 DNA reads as TGTGCCAGCAGTCTCGAAGGCGGGGGGTCCTACGAGCAGTACTTC.

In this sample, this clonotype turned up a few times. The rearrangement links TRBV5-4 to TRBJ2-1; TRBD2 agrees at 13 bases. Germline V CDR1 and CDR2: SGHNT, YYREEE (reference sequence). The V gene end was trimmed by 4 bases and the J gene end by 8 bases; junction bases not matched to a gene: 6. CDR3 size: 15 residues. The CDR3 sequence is CASSLGLAGVYEQFF. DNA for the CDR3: TGTGCCAGCAGCCTCGGACTAGCGGGAGTCTATGAGCAGTTCTTC.

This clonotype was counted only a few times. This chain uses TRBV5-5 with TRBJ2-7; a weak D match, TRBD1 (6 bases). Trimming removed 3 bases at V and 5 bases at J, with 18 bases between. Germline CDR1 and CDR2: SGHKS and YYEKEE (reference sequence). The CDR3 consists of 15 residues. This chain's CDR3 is CASSSMGRGANEQYF. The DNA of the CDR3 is TGTGCCAGCAGCTCCATGGGCAGGGGCGCCAACGAGCAGTACTTC. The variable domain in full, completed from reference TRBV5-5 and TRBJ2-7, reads DAGVTQSPTHLIKTRGQQVTLRCSPISGHKSVSWYQQVLGQGPQFIFQYYEKEERGRGNFPDRFSARQFPNYSSELNVNALLLGDSALYLCASSSMGRGANEQYFGPGTRLTVT.

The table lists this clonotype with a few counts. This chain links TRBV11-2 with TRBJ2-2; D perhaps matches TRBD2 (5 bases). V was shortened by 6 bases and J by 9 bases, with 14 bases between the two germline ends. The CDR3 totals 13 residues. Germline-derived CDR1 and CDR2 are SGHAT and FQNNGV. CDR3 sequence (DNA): TGTGCCAGCAGATCCCTTACTAGTCGGGAGCTGTTTTTT. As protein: CASRSLTSRELFF.

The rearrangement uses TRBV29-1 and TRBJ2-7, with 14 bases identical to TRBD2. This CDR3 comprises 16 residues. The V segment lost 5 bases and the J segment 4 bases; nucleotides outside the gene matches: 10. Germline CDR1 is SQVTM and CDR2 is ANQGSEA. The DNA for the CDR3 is TGCAGCGTTTCGCCGGGACTAGCGGGAGTGCGGTACGAGCAGTACTTC. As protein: CSVSPGLAGVRYEQYF.

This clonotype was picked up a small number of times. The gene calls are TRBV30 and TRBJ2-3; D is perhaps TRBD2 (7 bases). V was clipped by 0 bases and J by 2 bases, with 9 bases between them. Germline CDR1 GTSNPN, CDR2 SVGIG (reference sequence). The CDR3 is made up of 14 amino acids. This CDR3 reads CAWSVRGATDTQYF. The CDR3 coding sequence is TGTGCCTGGAGTGTACGGGGGGCCACAGATACGCAGTATTTT.

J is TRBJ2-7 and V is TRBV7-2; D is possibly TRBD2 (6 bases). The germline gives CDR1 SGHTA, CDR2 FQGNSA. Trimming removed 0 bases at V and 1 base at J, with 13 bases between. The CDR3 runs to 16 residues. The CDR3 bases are TGTGCCAGCAGCTTAGCGGGTAGCGGACTATCCTACGAGCAGTACTTC. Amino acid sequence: CASSLAGSGLSYEQYF.

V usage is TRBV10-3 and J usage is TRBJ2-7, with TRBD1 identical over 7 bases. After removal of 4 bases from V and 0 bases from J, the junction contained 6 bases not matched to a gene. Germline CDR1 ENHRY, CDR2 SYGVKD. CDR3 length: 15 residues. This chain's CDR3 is CAISASTGSSYEQYF. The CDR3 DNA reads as TGTGCCATCAGTGCCTCGACAGGGAGCTCCTACGAGCAGTACTTC.

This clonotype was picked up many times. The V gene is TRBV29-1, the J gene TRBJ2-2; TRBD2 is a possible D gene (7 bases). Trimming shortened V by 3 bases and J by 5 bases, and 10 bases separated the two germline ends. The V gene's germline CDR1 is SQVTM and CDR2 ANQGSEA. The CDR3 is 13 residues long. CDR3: CSVDRGATGELFF. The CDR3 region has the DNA TGCAGCGTTGACCGGGGGGCGACCGGGGAGCTGTTTTTT.

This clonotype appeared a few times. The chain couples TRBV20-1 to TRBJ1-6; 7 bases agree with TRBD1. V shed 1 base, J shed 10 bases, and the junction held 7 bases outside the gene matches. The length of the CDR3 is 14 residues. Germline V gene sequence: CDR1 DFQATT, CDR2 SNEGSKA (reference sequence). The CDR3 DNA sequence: TGCAGTGCTAGAGGACAGGGTATAGGATCACCCCTCCACTTT. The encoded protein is CSARGQGIGSPLHF.

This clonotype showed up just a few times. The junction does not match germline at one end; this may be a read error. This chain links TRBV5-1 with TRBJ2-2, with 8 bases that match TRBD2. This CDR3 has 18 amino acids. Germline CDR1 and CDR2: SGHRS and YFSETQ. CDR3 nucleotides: TGCGCCAGCAGTTTGGGGCTCGGCAGCGGGAGATCCACCGGGGAGCTGTTTTTT. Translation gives CASSLGLGSGRSTGELFF.

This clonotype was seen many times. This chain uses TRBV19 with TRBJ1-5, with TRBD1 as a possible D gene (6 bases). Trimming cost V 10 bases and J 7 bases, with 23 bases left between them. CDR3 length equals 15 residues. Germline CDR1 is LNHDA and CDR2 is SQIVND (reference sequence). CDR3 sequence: CATKGGQGTFQPQHF. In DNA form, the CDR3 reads TGTGCCACCAAAGGGGGGCAGGGGACGTTCCAGCCCCAGCATTTT.

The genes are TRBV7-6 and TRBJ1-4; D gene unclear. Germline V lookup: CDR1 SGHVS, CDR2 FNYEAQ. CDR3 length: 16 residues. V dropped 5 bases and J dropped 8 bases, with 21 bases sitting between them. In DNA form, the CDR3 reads TGTGCCAGCAGCGCTGTACGGTTGTCAGTGGGGGAAAAACTGTTTTTT. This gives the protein CASSAVRLSVGEKLFF. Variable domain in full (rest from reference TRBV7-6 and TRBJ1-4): GAGVSQSPRYKVTKRGQDVALRCDPISGHVSLYWYRQALGQGPEFLTYFNYEAQQDKSGLPNDRFSAERPEGSISTLTIQRTEQRDSAMYRCASSAVRLSVGEKLFFGSGTQLSVL.

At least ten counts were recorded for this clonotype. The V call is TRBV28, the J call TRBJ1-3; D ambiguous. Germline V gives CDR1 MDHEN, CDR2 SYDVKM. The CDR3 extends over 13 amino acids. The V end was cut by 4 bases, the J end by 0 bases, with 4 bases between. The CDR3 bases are TGTGCCAGCAGTTCGGGCTCTGGAAACACCATATATTTT. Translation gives CASSSGSGNTIYF. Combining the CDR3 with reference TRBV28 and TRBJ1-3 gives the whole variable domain DVKVTQSSRYLVKRTGEKVFLECVQDMDHENMFWYRQDPGLGLRLIYFSYDVKMKEKGDIPEGYSVSREKKERFSLILESASTNQTSMYLCASSSGSGNTIYFGEGSWLTVV.

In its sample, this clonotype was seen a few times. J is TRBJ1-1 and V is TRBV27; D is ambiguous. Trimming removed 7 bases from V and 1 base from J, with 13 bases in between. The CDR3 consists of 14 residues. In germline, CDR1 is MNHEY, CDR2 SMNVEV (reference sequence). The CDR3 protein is CASTPSTRNTEAFF. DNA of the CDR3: TGTGCCAGCACCCCATCGACTCGGAACACTGAAGCTTTCTTT.

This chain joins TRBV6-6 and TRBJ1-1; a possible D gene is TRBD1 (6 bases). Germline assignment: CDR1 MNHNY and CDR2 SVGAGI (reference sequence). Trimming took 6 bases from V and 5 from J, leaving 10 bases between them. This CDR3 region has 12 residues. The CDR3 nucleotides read TGTGCCAGCAGACAACAGGGAACTGAAGCTTTCTTT. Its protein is CASRQQGTEAFF.

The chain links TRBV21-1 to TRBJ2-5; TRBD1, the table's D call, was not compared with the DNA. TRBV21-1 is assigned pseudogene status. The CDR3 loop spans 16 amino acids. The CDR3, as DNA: TGTGCCAGCAGCCTTAGGGAAGGTCCCCTCCAAGAGACCCAGTACTTC. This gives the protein CASSLREGPLQETQYF.

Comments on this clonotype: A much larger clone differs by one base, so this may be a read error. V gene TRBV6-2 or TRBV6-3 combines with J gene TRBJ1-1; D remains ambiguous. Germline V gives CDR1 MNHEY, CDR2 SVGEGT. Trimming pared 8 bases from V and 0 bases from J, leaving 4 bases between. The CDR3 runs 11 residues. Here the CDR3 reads CASAMNTEAFF. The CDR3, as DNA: TGTGCCAGCGCCATGAACACTGAAGCTTTCTTT.

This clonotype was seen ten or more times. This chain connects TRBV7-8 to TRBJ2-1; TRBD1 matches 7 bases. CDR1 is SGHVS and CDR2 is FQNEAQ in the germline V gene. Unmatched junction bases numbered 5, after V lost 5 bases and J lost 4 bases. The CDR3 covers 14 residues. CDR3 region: CASSPRDSYNEQFF. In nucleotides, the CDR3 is TGTGCCAGCAGCCCCCGGGACAGTTACAATGAGCAGTTCTTC.